The 6 T cell receptor beta chains given below trace back to one sample, sequenced in a study of beta chain features in type 1 diabetes. Study-level results: There was a moderate but significant shortening of TCRB CDR3s in all four CD4+ subsets of Type 1 diabetes patients.

The isolated RNA, all of it, was reverse transcribed, so expressed TCRB transcripts were what got sequenced. The method was immunoSEQ multiplex PCR; TCRdb's version includes in-frame clones alone and lacks a portion of them. The sample gives 300,000 to 450,000 clones, over 8.5% of which show up once; roughly 0.6% is in the top ten. No antigen has been assigned to these receptors. The sample taken for sequencing was central memory CD4+ T cells from blood. These receptor sequences come from a man aged 30-40 years with type 1 diabetes.

This clone was counted only a few times. The chain combines TRBV5-1 with TRBJ2-2, with D possibly matching TRBD1 (5 bases). This CDR3 comprises 16 residues. Trimming took off 2 bases at V and 0 bases at J, with 11 bases between the two ends. Germline V CDR1 and CDR2: SGHRS, YFSETQ. CDR3 DNA sequence: TGCGCCAGCAGCTTAAGTGGGGCCACGAACACCGGGGAGCTGTTTTTT. Protein sequence: CASSLSGATNTGELFF.

The rearrangement uses TRBV7-3 and TRBJ1-4; 7 nucleotides agree with TRBD1. CDR3 length: 14 residues. The V gene's germline CDR1 is SGHTA and CDR2 FQGTGA. The V gene end was trimmed by 3 bases and the J gene end by 4 bases; junction bases not matched to a gene: 2. CDR3 bases: TGTGCCAGCAGCTTGGGACAGATTAATGAAAAACTGTTTTTT. It specifies CASSLGQINEKLFF.

In regard to this clone: This likely stems from a read error, as it lies one base from a far larger clone. The gene calls are TRBV30 and TRBJ2-5, with a possible D match to TRBD2 (6 bases). In germline, CDR1 is GTSNPN, CDR2 SVGIG (reference sequence). The CDR3 covers 15 residues. The CDR3 loop is CAGSVAAAFVRAQYF. The DNA of the CDR3 is TGTGCCGGGAGTGTAGCGGCCGCCTTTGTGAGGGCCCAGTACTTC.

The chain links TRBV4-2 to TRBJ2-7; tentatively, D is TRBD2 (6 bases). Germline values: CDR1 LGHNA, CDR2 YNFKEQ. Trimming cost V 5 bases and J 6 bases, with 11 bases left between them. The CDR3 runs to 12 residues. The DNA of the CDR3 is TGTGCCAGCAGCTCGGGAGAGGCCGAGCAGTACTTC. Its protein is CASSSGEAEQYF.

There are many counts of this clone. The chain recombines TRBV11-2 with TRBJ2-5, with D maybe TRBD1 (6 bases). The CDR3 loop spans 13 amino acids. V was cut by 6 bases and J by 1 base, with 9 bases left in between. Looked up from germline, CDR1 is SGHAT and CDR2 is FQNNGV. CDR3 region: CASSTGFQETQYF. Written as DNA, the CDR3 is TGTGCCAGCAGTACAGGGTTCCAAGAGACCCAGTACTTC.

This clone showed up just a few times. The chain carries TRBV7-8 and TRBJ1-1; D call uncertain. This CDR3 is built from 14 residues. The V gene's germline CDR1 is SGHVS and CDR2 FQNEAQ. The ends were cut back, 5 bases at V and 6 bases at J, with 16 bases in the middle. The chain's CDR3 is CASSPRQTGAEAFF. In nucleotides, the CDR3 is TGTGCCAGCAGCCCACGTCAGACTGGCGCTGAAGCTTTCTTT.